This section outlines one T cell receptor (beta chain) sequence together with its context. The sample comes from a study of blood T cell repertoires in COVID-19. Generated by immunoSEQ multiplex PCR, the TCRdb table keeps only in-frame clones and is missing some. In the table there are 140,000 to 150,000 clones, approximately 88% of which are singletons. The specimen sequenced was peripheral blood. The clonotype was recovered from a woman between 45 and 60 years old with acute or convalescent COVID-19.

The CDR3 is CASARDSTGELFF. CDR3 sequence (DNA): TGTGCCAGCGCCCGAGACAGCACCGGGGAGCTGTTTTTT. This chain links TRBV2 with TRBJ2-2; possible D gene TRBD1, 5 bases. Germline V gives CDR1 SNHLY, CDR2 FYNNEI. CDR3 size: 13 residues. V was cut by 8 bases and J by 4 bases, with 11 bases left in between.